This entry lists 19 T cell receptor beta chains sequenced from one sample in a study of shared clonotypes between healthy human individuals. Measured with immunoSEQ multiplex PCR; TCRdb has only the in-frame clones, and not every one. The table records a few million clones, around 93% of them present only once. The sample comprised naive CD4+ T cells from PBMCs. Specified subset: CD45RA+ positively selected. Source of these receptors: a man younger than 35 in good health. Some clones in this sample may be carry-over from other donors' samples.

The V gene is TRBV21-1, the J gene TRBJ2-2; TRBD2 is the table's D call, not checked against the DNA. TRBV21-1 is termed a pseudogene. The CDR3 has 15 residues. CDR3 sequence reads: CASSKDGGRTGELFF. The CDR3 DNA reads as TGTGCCAGCAGCAAAGATGGCGGCCGCACCGGGGAGCTGTTTTTT.

Written as DNA, the CDR3 is TGCGCCAGCAGCCGAGACAGGGGCGGGGAAAAACTGTTTTTT. As protein: CASSRDRGGEKLFF. The chain links TRBV5-1 to TRBJ1-4, with TRBD1 matching over 8 bases. Germline V CDR1 and CDR2: SGHRS, YFSETQ. This CDR3 spans 14 amino acids. V dropped 4 bases and J dropped 8; count of bases not matched to a gene: 7.

The genes are TRBV2 and TRBJ2-7, with 8 positions matching TRBD1. The germline gives CDR1 SNHLY, CDR2 FYNNEI. The ends lost 7 bases at V and 0 bases at J; junction bases unmatched: 5. The CDR3 has 14 amino acids. CDR3 in amino acids: CASMVDRDSYEQYF. DNA for the CDR3: TGTGCCAGCATGGTGGACAGGGACTCCTACGAGCAGTACTTC.

The chain couples TRBV28 to TRBJ2-7; D is possibly TRBD1 or TRBD2 (5 bases each). V dropped 2 bases and J dropped 5 bases, with 10 bases sitting between them. The CDR3 spans 13 residues. The germline V gene has CDR1 MDHEN and CDR2 SYDVKM. The CDR3 coding sequence is TGTGCCAGCAGTTTACAGGGACCCCACGAGCAGTACTTC. The encoded protein is CASSLQGPHEQYF.

The chain joins TRBV28 to TRBJ2-7, with 7 nucleotides matching TRBD2. CDR1 is MDHEN, CDR2 SYDVKM, per germline. V gave up 3 bases and J gave up 3 bases; unmatched junction bases: 8. This CDR3 has 15 residues. The CDR3 region has the DNA TGTGCCAGCAGTTTTGGGGGGGGACTTTTCTACGAGCAGTACTTC. Amino acids: CASSFGGGLFYEQYF.

The chain recombines TRBV2 with TRBJ2-3; 7 bases match TRBD2. CDR1 SNHLY and CDR2 FYNNEI come from the germline V gene. With 8 bases clipped from V and 5 bases from J, the junction kept 4 bases outside the gene matches. The CDR3 runs 12 residues. The CDR3 spells CASGLGGDTQYF. Written as DNA, the CDR3 is TGTGCCAGCGGACTAGGCGGAGATACGCAGTATTTT. The complete variable domain, with remaining parts taken from reference TRBV2 and TRBJ2-3, reads EPEVTQTPSHQVTQMGQEVILRCVPISNHLYFYWYRQILGQKVEFLVSFYNNEISEKSEIFDDQFSVERPDGSNFTLKIRSTKLEDSAMYFCASGLGGDTQYFGPGTRLTVL.

V is TRBV7-2 and J is TRBJ2-7; D is perhaps TRBD1 or TRBD2 (5 bases each). V lost 6 bases and J 2 bases, leaving 17 bases between the germline ends. In germline, CDR1 is SGHTA, CDR2 FQGNSA. The CDR3 length is 15 residues. The DNA for the CDR3 is TGTGCCAGCAGATTCTCCGGGACGGTTGCCTACGAGCAGTACTTC. Translating gives CASRFSGTVAYEQYF.

The CDR3 spells CASSPQGRTDTQYF. The DNA for the CDR3 is TGTGCCAGCTCACCACAAGGGCGGACAGATACGCAGTATTTT. The chain links TRBV18 to TRBJ2-3; D ambiguous. The CDR3 sequence is 14 residues long. CDR1 KGHSH and CDR2 LQKENI come from the germline V gene. V was cut by 1 base and J by 3 bases, with 8 bases left in between.

This sequence joins TRBV9 and TRBJ2-7; D uncertain. Trimming removed 4 bases from V and 3 bases from J, with 17 bases in between. The CDR3 runs to 15 residues. Germline lookup yields CDR1 SGDLS and CDR2 YYNGEE. CDR3: CASSPSQGRNYEQYF. The CDR3 DNA reads as TGTGCCAGCAGCCCATCCCAAGGCAGGAACTACGAGCAGTACTTC.

The chain combines TRBV5-1 with TRBJ2-1; 10 bases match TRBD2. The length of the CDR3 is 15 residues. V shed 0 bases, J shed 9 bases, and the junction held 6 bases outside the gene matches. CDR1 SGHRS and CDR2 YFSETQ come from the germline V gene. This chain's CDR3 is CASSLESGRAIEQFF. Here the CDR3 DNA reads TGCGCCAGCAGCTTGGAGAGCGGGAGGGCCATTGAGCAGTTCTTC.

This chain links TRBV7-9 with TRBJ1-1; TRBD1 aligns across 7 bases. The length of the CDR3 is 15 residues. V trimming: 5 bases; J trimming: 1 base; junction bases outside the gene matches: 7. Germline V gene sequence: CDR1 SEHNR, CDR2 FQNEAQ (reference sequence). The CDR3 nucleotides are TGTGCCAGCAGCCCCTGGAGGACAGGGAACACTGAAGCTTTCTTT. Translating gives CASSPWRTGNTEAFF.

CDR3 in DNA: TGTGCCAGCAGCTTAGGCGGGGTGGGGTGGGAGCAGTACTTC. It yields the protein CASSLGGVGWEQYF. The rearrangement joins TRBV7-8 to TRBJ2-7, with a weak D call TRBD2 (6 bases). Germline-derived CDR1 and CDR2 are SGHVS and FQNEAQ. The CDR3 extends over 14 amino acids. V lost 1 base and J 7 bases, leaving 14 bases between the germline ends. The entire variable domain, with the rest obtained from reference TRBV7-8 and TRBJ2-7, is as follows: GAGVSQSPRYKVAKRGQDVALRCDPISGHVSLFWYQQALGQGPEFLTYFQNEAQLDKSGLPSDRFFAERPEGSVSTLKIQRTQQEDSAVYLCASSLGGVGWEQYFGPGTRLTVT.

The rearrangement links TRBV12-5 to TRBJ2-2; perhaps TRBD2 as D (5 bases). CDR1 LGHNT and CDR2 FRNRAP come from the germline V gene. V lost 6 bases to trimming and J lost 6 bases, with 11 bases between them. This CDR3 is 13 amino acids long. CDR3 nucleotides: TGTGCTAGTGGCCCAGCTAGCTCCGGGGAGCTGTTTTTT. Amino acid sequence: CASGPASSGELFF.

The J gene is TRBJ1-4, the V gene TRBV19, with D hard to call. CDR1 and CDR2 from the germline V gene are LNHDA and SQIVND (reference sequence). This CDR3 contains 14 residues. V was clipped by 6 bases and J by 0 bases, with 8 bases between them. The CDR3 reads CASRKTSTNEKLFF. CDR3 DNA: TGTGCCAGTAGGAAGACTTCAACTAATGAAAAACTGTTTTTT.

J is TRBJ2-5 and V is TRBV18; a possible D gene is TRBD2 (5 bases). Germline lookup yields CDR1 KGHSH and CDR2 LQKENI. This CDR3 comprises 14 residues. Trimming pared 0 bases from V and 7 bases from J, leaving 12 bases between. CDR3 DNA: TGTGCCAGCTCACCACCGGGGAGCAAGGGGACCCAGTACTTC. It specifies CASSPPGSKGTQYF.

The chain joins TRBV19 to TRBJ2-1, with TRBD2 matching 7 bases. Germline CDR1 LNHDA, CDR2 SQIVND (reference sequence). CDR3 length: 12 residues. The J segment lost 6 bases and the V segment lost 6 bases, leaving 2 bases of the junction unmatched. In DNA, the CDR3 is TGTGCCAGTAGCGGGAGGATCAATGAGCAGTTCTTC. This translates into CASSGRINEQFF.

In the case of this clone: Within the sample, other DNA sequences also encode this same CDR3. DNA of the CDR3: TGTGCCAGCAGCTTACTCGGGCCGGGCGTCGGCGAAAAACTGTTTTTT. The encoded protein is CASSLLGPGVGEKLFF. The rearrangement links TRBV7-3 to TRBJ1-4; D is unclear. V was shortened by 2 bases and J by 8 bases, with 18 bases between the two germline ends. From germline, CDR1 is SGHTA and CDR2 FQGTGA. The CDR3 totals 16 residues.

V and J are TRBV25-1 and TRBJ1-6, with 10 bases that match TRBD1. V lost 5 bases and J lost 6; bases outside the gene matches: 10. The germline V gene has CDR1 MGHDK and CDR2 SYGVNS. The CDR3 is made up of 17 amino acids. CDR3 residues: CASSSMGGTGVNSPLHF. CDR3 nucleotide sequence: TGTGCCAGCAGTTCAATGGGTGGGACAGGGGTTAATTCACCCCTCCACTTT.

The CDR3 protein is CASSLFLAGTDTQYF. The CDR3 region has the DNA TGTGCCAGCAGCTTGTTCCTAGCGGGCACAGATACGCAGTATTTT. The V call is TRBV7-2, the J call TRBJ2-3, with 7 bases matching TRBD2. The CDR3 contains 15 residues. Per germline, CDR1 SGHTA and CDR2 FQGNSA. The junction had 4 bases not matched to a gene; V was cut back by 3 bases and J by 1 base.